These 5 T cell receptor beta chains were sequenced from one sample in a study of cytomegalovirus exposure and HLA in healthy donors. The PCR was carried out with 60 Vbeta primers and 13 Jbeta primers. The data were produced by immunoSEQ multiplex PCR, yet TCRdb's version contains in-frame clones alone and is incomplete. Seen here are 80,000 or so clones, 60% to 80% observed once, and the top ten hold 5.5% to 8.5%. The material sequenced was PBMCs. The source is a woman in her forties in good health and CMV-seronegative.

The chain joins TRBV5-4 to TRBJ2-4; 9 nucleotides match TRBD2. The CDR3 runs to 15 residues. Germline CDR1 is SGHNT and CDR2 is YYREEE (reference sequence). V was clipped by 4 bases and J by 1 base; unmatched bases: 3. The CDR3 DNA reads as TGTGCCAGCAGCCTCGCGGGGGGGGCCAAAAACATTCAGTACTTC. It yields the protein CASSLAGGAKNIQYF.

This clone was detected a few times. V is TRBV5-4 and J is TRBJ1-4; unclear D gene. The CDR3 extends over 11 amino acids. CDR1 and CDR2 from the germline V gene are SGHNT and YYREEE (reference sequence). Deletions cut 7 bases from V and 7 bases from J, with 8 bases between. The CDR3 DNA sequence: TGTGCCAGCGAGGCGGGTGAAAAACTGTTTTTT. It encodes CASEAGEKLFF.

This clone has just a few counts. CDR3 region: CASSQDRGDEAFF. The CDR3 coding sequence is TGTGCCAGCAGCCAGGACAGGGGGGATGAAGCTTTCTTT. This sequence joins TRBV7-9 and TRBJ1-1; 10 bases are a match to TRBD1. Germline loops: CDR1 SEHNR, CDR2 FQNEAQ (reference sequence). The V gene end was trimmed by 5 bases and the J gene end by 7 bases; junction bases not matched to a gene: 4. This CDR3 is built from 13 residues.

For the CDR3, the DNA is TGCGCCAGCAGCCAAGTGGCGGGACGATATGCGTCCTACGAGCAGTACTTC. This encodes CASSQVAGRYASYEQYF. This rearrangement joins TRBV4-1 to TRBJ2-7; weak D call: TRBD2 (6 bases). Per the germline V gene, CDR1 is MGHRA and CDR2 is YSYEKL. The CDR3 sequence is 17 residues long. V lost 1 base, J lost 1 base, and 17 bases lay in between.

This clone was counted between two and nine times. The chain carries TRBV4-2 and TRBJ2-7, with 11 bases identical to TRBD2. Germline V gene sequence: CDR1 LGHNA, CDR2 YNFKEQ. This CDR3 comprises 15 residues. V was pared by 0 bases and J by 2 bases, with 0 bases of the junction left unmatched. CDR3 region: CASSQETSGAYEQYF. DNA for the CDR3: TGTGCCAGCAGCCAAGAGACTAGCGGGGCCTACGAGCAGTACTTC.